What follows are 4 T cell receptor beta chains derived from one specimen sequenced in a study of T cell repertoires in aging, cancer and after chemotherapy. Rearranged V-D-J TRB sequences were amplified with a mixed TRB-A/B primer pool. TCRdb recomputed calls from the multiplex PCR reads with MiXCR, one row per CDR3 protein. The table lists 4,000 to 5,000 distinct CDR3 sequences, over 25% of them singletons. Peripheral blood genomic DNA, not sorted cells or RNA, was the template. Material: blood. The receptors were gathered from a human donor with a blood cancer.

J is TRBJ2-5 and V is TRBV5-4; 9 bases agree with TRBD1. V gave up 4 bases and J gave up 5 bases; unmatched junction bases: 6. Germline V gene lookup returns CDR1 SGHNT and CDR2 YYREEE (reference sequence). This CDR3 comprises 14 residues. Here the CDR3 reads CASSGTGPLETQYF. The CDR3 DNA reads as TGTGCCAGCAGCGGGACAGGGCCCCTCGAGACCCAGTACTTC.

V is TRBV6-5 and J is TRBJ2-4, with 14 bases that match TRBD2. This CDR3 is built from 17 residues. J lost 8 bases, V lost 4 bases, and 10 bases had no gene match. Germline CDR1 reads MNHEY; CDR2 reads SVGAGI. The DNA of the CDR3 is TGTGCCAGCAGTTCCCAGACTAGCGGGAGGGCCGGTTACATTCAGTACTTC. It is translated as CASSSQTSGRAGYIQYF.

This chain uses TRBV7-2 with TRBJ1-2; no clear D gene. Between the trimmed V and J ends, which lost 5 bases and 7 bases, there was a span of 11 bases. CDR3 length equals 12 residues. Looked up from germline, CDR1 is SGHTA and CDR2 is FQGNSA. CDR3 in DNA: TGTGCCAGCAGCGAGAGAGCTGCTGGCTACACCTTC. As protein: CASSERAAGYTF.

This clonotype was observed a few times. The chain employs TRBV30 and TRBJ2-7; 10 nucleotides align to TRBD2. This CDR3 region has 16 residues. The germline V gene has CDR1 GTSNPN and CDR2 SVGIG (reference sequence). Unmatched junction bases numbered 8, after V lost 1 base and J lost 2 bases. The CDR3 DNA reads TGTGCCTGGAGTGGGGGGGGACTAGCGAGGACCTACGAGCAGTACTTC. This codes for CAWSGGGLARTYEQYF.